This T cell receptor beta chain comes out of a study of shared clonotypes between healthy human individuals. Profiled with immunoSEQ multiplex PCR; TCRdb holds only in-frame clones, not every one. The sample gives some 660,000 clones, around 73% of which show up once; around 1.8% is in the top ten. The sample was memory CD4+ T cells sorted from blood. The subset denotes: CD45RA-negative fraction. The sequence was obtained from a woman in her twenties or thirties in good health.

The CDR3 sequence is CAISVRTSYNEQFF. In nucleotides, the CDR3 is TGTGCCATCAGTGTTCGGACTTCGTACAATGAGCAGTTCTTC. This chain uses TRBV10-3 with TRBJ2-1; perhaps TRBD2 as D (5 bases). The CDR3 is 14 residues long. The germline CDR1 and CDR2 sequences are ENHRY and SYGVKD. The V end was cut by 4 bases, the J end by 4 bases, with 11 bases between.